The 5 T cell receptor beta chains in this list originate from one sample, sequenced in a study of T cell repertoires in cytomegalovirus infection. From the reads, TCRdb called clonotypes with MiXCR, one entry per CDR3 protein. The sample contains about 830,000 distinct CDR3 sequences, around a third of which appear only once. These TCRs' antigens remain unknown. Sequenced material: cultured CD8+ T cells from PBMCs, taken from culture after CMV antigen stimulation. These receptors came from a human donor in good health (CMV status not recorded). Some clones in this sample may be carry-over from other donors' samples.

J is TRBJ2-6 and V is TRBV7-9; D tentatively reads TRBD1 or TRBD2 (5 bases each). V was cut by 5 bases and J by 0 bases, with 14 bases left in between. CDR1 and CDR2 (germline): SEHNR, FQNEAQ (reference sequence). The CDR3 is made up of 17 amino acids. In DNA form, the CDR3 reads TGTGCCAGCAGCCTCGGGACCGGACTCTCTGGGGCCAACGTCCTGACTTTC. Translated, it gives CASSLGTGLSGANVLTF.

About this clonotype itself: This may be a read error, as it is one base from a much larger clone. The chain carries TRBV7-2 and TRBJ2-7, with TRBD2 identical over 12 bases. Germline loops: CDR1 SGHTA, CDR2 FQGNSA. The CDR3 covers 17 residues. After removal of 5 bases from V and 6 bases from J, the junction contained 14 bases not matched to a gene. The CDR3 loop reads CASSLPGLAGHLLEQYF. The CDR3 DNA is TGTGCCAGCAGCCTACCGGGACTAGCGGGCCACCTCCTCGAGCAGTACTTC.

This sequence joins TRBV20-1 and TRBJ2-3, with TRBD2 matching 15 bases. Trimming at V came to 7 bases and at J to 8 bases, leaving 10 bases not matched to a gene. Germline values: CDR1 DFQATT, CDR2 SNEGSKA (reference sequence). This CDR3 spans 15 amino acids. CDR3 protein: CSETGTSGGTLTQYF. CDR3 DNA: TGCAGTGAAACAGGGACTAGCGGGGGGACCCTTACGCAGTATTTT.

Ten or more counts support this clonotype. CDR3 DNA sequence: TGTGCCAGCAGCTCCCCGACTAGCGGGGGGCCGAACACCGGGGAGCTGTTTTTT. Protein sequence: CASSSPTSGGPNTGELFF. The rearrangement links TRBV7-2 to TRBJ2-2, with 13 nucleotides matching TRBD2. Trimming removed 4 bases from V and 0 bases from J; junction bases left unmatched: 5. Germline V gene lookup returns CDR1 SGHTA and CDR2 FQGNSA. This CDR3 has 18 amino acids.

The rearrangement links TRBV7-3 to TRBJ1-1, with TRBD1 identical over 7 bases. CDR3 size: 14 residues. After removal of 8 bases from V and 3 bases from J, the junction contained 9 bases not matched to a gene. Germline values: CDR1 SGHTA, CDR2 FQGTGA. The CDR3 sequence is CASPSDRRDTEAFF. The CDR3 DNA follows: TGTGCCAGCCCCTCGGACAGGAGGGACACTGAAGCTTTCTTT.